The source of this T cell receptor beta chain is a study of blood T cell repertoires in COVID-19. Background on the study: Material from acute and convalescent COVID-19 was sourced from the United States, Italy and Spain. PBMCs, B-cell-depleted T cells, or T cells provided the cDNA or gDNA that made up the material.

The data were produced by immunoSEQ multiplex PCR, yet TCRdb's version contains in-frame clones alone and is incomplete. The sample holds about 240,000 clones, approximately 88% seen once. The sequence came from a woman aged 25 to 39 with acute or convalescent COVID-19. The sample consisted of peripheral blood.

The chain's CDR3 is CASSLARVTIDTQYF. Here the CDR3 DNA reads TGTGCCAGCAGCTTAGCCCGGGTCACTATCGATACGCAGTATTTT. The chain has TRBV11-2 and TRBJ2-3; D unclear. With 1 base removed from V and 6 bases from J, the gap between germline ends came to 14 bases. The CDR3 length is 15 residues. Per the germline V gene, CDR1 is SGHAT and CDR2 is FQNNGV.